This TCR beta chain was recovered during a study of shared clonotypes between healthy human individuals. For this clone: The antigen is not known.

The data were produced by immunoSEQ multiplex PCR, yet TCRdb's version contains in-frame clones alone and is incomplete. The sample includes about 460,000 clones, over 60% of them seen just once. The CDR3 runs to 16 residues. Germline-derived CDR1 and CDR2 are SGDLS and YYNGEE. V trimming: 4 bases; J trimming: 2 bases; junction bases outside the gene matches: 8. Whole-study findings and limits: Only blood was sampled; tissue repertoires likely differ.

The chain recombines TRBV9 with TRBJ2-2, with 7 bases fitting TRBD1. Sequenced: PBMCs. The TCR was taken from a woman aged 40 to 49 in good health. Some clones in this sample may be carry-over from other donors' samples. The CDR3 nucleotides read TGTGCCAGCAGCCCCACAGGGGCAGATAACACCGGGGAGCTGTTTTTT. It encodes CASSPTGADNTGELFF.